This entry features one T cell receptor (beta chain) sequence. Antigen specificity is unknown. The CDR3 is 17 residues long. Germline CDR1 and CDR2: LGHDT and YNNKEL (reference sequence). The ends lost 4 bases at V and 8 bases at J; junction bases unmatched: 10. This sample was included in a study of CD8 T cells in ankylosing spondylitis. Regarding the study as a whole: As reported, disease-linked clones showed significant enrichment in matched ankylosing spondylitis synovial fluid. Earlier reports found some motif variants in synovial fluid and blood in reactive arthritis. Roughly eight highly homologous variants formed a TCR beta motif that appeared characteristic of ankylosing spondylitis blood.

Preparation of TCR beta libraries was done by quantitative 5'-RACE with molecular barcodes. A single record per CDR3 protein comes from TCRdb applying MiXCR to the 5' RACE reads. Here the sample spans just over 350,000 distinct CDR3 sequences, approximately 20% being singletons. Specimen: blood, either unsorted or a sorted T cell fraction (not recorded which). The origin of this receptor is a male donor with ankylosing spondylitis or in good health (not recorded which). The chain carries TRBV3-1 and TRBJ2-1; 14 bases align to TRBD2. This chain's CDR3 is CASSPAGTSGGWDEQFF. The CDR3 coding sequence is TGTGCCAGCAGCCCTGCCGGGACTAGCGGGGGATGGGATGAGCAGTTCTTC.